This TCR beta chain was recovered during a study of T cells expressing NK-cell markers. On the study more broadly: Of eight sequenced donors, seven were HCMV-seropositive and one HCMV-seronegative. Whole-study results and caveats: What remained unclear was the HCMV specificity of expanded NKG2C+ T cell clones. In several donors, dominant clonotypes made up about 25-65% of CD3+CD56-NKG2C+ cells. Dominant NKG2C+ clonotypes were found to form about 1.0-7.5% of CD8+ T cells in over 5 donors.

A remark on this clonotype: The antigen is not known.

There are 15 residues in the CDR3. The germline V gene has CDR1 DFQATT and CDR2 SNEGSKA (reference sequence). TCRdb derives one entry per CDR3 protein from the 5' RACE reads, leaving out DNA. In total, the table holds just under 150,000 distinct CDR3 sequences. The rearrangement links TRBV20-1 to TRBJ1-2. The origin of this receptor is a man younger than 35 in good health. Sequenced sample: blood T cells: a sorted CD56 or NKG2C T cell subset, CD4+ or CD8+ T cells, or bulk PBMC T cells (not recorded which). CDR3 sequence: CSARSVEGTNYGYTF.